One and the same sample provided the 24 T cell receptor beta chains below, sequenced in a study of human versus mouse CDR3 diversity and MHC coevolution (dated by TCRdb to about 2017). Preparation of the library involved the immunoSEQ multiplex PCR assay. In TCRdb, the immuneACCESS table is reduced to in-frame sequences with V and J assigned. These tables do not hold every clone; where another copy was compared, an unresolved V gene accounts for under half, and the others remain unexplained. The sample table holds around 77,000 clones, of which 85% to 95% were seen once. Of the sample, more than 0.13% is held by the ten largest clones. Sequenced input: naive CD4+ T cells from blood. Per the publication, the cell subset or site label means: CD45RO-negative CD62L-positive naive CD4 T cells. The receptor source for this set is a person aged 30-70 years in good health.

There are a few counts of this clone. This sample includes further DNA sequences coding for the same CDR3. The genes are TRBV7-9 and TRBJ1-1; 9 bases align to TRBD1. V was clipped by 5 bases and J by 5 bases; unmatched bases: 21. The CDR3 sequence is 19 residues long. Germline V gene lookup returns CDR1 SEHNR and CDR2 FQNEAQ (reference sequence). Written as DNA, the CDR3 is TGTGCCAGCAGCCCCAGTATCACCGCCGAGTGGGACAGGGATACTGAAGCTTTCTTT. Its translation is CASSPSITAEWDRDTEAFF.

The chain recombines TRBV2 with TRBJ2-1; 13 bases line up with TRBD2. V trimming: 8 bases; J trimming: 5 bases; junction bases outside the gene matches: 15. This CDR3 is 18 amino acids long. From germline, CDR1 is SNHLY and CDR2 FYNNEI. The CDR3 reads CASQGLAGPNLRDNEQFF. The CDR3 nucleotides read TGTGCCAGCCAGGGACTAGCGGGGCCTAACCTCCGGGACAATGAGCAGTTCTTC.

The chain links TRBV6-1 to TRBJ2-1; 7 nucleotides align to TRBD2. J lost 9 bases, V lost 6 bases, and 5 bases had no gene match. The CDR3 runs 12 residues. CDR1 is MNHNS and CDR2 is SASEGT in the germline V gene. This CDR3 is CASSRGVAEQFF. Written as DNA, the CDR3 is TGTGCCAGCAGCCGGGGGGTTGCTGAGCAGTTCTTC.

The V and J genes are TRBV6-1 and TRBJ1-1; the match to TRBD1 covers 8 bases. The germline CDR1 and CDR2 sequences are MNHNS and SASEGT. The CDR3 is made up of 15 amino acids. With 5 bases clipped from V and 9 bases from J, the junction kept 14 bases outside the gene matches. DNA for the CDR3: TGTGCCAGCAGTACCTCCGGACAGGGATTTGTGAAAGCTTTCTTT. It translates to CASSTSGQGFVKAFF.

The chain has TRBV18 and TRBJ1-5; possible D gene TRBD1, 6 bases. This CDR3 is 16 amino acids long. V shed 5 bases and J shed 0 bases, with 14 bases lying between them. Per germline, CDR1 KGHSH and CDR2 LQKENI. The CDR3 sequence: CASSFRTVLSNQPQHF. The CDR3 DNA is TGTGCCAGCTCATTCAGGACAGTACTTAGCAATCAGCCCCAGCATTTT.

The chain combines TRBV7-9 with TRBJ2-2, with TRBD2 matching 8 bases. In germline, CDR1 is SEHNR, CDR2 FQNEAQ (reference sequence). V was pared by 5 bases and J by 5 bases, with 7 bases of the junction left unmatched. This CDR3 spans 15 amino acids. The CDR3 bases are TGTGCCAGCAGCCCCGGGACTAGGGAAACCGGGGAGCTGTTTTTT. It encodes CASSPGTRETGELFF. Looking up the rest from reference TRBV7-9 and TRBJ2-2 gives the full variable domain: DTGVSQNPRHKITKRGQNVTFRCDPISEHNRLYWYRQTLGQGPEFLTYFQNEAQLEKSRLLSDRFSAERPKGSFSTLEIQRTEQGDSAMYLCASSPGTRETGELFFGEGSRLTVL.

CDR3 sequence: CASSQVQGIYEQYF. In nucleotides, the CDR3 is TGCGCCAGCAGCCAAGTCCAGGGTATCTACGAGCAGTACTTC. V gene TRBV4-1 combines with J gene TRBJ2-7; the D gene is possibly TRBD1 (5 bases). V was cut by 1 base and J by 3 bases, with 10 bases left in between. The germline CDR1 and CDR2 sequences are MGHRA and YSYEKL. CDR3 length: 14 amino acids.

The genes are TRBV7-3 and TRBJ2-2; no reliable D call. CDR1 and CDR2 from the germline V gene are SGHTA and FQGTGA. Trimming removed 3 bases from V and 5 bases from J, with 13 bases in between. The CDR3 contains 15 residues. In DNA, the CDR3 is TGTGCCAGCAGCTTTGCGAGGTCCGGAACCGGGGAGCTGTTTTTT. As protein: CASSFARSGTGELFF.

CDR3 residues: CAWSDGGTEAFF. CDR3 sequence (DNA): TGTGCCTGGAGTGACGGGGGCACTGAAGCTTTCTTT. This rearrangement joins TRBV30 to TRBJ1-1; maybe TRBD1 (5 bases). The CDR3 extends over 12 amino acids. With 1 base removed from V and 4 bases from J, the gap between germline ends came to 7 bases. From germline, CDR1 is GTSNPN and CDR2 SVGIG (reference sequence).

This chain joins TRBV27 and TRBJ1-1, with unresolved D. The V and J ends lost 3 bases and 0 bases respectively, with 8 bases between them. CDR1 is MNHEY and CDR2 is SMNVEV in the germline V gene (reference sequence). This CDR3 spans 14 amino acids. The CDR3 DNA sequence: TGTGCCAGCAGTTTGGCAGGTCTGAACACTGAAGCTTTCTTT. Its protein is CASSLAGLNTEAFF.

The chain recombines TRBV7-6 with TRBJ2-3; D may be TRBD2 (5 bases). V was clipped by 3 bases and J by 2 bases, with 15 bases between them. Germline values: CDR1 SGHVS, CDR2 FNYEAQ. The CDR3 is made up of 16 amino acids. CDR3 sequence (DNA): TGTGCCAGCAGCTTGTGGGAGCACCGAGACACAGATACGCAGTATTTT. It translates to CASSLWEHRDTDTQYF.

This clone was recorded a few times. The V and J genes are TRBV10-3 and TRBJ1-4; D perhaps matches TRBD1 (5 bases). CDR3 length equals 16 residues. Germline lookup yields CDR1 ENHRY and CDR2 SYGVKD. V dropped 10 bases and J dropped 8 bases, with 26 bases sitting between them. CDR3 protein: CATRATGESSREKLFF. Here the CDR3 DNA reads TGTGCCACCCGTGCCACAGGCGAGAGTTCAAGGGAAAAACTGTTTTTT.

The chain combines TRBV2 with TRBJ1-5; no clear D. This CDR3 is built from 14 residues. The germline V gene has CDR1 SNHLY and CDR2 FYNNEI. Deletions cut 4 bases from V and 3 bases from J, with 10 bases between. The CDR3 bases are TGTGCCAGCAGTGTAGAGAGTTTCAATCAGCCCCAGCATTTT. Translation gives CASSVESFNQPQHF.

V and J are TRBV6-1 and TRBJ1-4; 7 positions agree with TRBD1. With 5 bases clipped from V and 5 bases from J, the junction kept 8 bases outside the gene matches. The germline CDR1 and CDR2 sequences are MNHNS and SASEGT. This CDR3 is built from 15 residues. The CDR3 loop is CASSTQGVRNEKLFF. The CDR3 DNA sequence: TGTGCCAGCAGTACCCAGGGGGTAAGGAATGAAAAACTGTTTTTT.

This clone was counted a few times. The CDR3 nucleotides read TGTGCCTGGACACGGTTCCAAGAGACCCAGTACTTC. Its protein product is CAWTRFQETQYF. V is TRBV30 and J is TRBJ2-5; the D is unclear. CDR1 and CDR2 (germline): GTSNPN, SVGIG (reference sequence). CDR3 size: 12 residues. With 4 bases removed from V and 1 base from J, the gap between germline ends came to 7 bases.

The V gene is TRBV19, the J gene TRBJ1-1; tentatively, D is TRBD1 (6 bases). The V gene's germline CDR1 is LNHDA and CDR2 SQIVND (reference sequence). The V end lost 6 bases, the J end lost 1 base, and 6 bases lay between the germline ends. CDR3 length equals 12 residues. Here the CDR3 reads CASSRGNTEAFF. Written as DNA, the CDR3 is TGTGCCAGTAGCAGGGGGAACACTGAAGCTTTCTTT.

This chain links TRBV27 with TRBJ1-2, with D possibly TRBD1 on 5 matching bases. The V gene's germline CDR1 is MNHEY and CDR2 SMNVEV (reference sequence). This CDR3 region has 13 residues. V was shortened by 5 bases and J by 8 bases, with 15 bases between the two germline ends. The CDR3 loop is CASSTGLLSGYTF. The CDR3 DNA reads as TGTGCCAGCAGTACGGGACTTTTATCCGGCTACACCTTC.

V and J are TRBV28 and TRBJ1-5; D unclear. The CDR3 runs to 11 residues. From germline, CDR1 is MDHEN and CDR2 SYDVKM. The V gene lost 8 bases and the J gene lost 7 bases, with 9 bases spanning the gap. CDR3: CASQREQPQHF. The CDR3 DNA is TGTGCCAGCCAGCGGGAGCAGCCCCAGCATTTT. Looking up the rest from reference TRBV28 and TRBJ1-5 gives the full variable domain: DVKVTQSSRYLVKRTGEKVFLECVQDMDHENMFWYRQDPGLGLRLIYFSYDVKMKEKGDIPEGYSVSREKKERFSLILESASTNQTSMYLCASQREQPQHFGDGTRLSIL.

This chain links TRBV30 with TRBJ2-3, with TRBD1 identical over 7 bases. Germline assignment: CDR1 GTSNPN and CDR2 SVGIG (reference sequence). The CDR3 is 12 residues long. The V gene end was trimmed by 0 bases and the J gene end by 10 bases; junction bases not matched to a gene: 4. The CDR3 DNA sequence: TGTGCCTGGAGTGTACAGGGGAGTGCGCAGTATTTT. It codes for CAWSVQGSAQYF.

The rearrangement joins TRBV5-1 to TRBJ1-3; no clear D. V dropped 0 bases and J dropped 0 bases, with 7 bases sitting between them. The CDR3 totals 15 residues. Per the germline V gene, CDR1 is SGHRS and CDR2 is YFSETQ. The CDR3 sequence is CASSLGIVSGNTIYF. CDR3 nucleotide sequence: TGCGCCAGCAGCTTGGGAATAGTCTCTGGAAACACCATATATTTT.

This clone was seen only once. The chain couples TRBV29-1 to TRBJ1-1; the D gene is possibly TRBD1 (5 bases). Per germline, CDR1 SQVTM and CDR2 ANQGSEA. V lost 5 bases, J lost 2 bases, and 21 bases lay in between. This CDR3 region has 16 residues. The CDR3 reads CSVMGTGLPTNTEAFF. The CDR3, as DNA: TGCAGCGTTATGGGGACGGGACTGCCCACTAACACTGAAGCTTTCTTT. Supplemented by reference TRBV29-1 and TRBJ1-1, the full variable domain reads SAVISQKPSRDICQRGTSLTIQCQVDSQVTMMFWYRQQPGQSLTLIATANQGSEATYESGFVIDKFPISRPNLTFSTLTVSNMSPEDSSIYLCSVMGTGLPTNTEAFFGQGTRLTVV.

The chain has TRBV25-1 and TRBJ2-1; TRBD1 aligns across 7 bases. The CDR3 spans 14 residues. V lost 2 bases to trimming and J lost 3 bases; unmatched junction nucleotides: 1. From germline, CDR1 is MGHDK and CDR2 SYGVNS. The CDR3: CASSEGQVYNEQFF. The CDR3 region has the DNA TGTGCCAGCAGTGAAGGACAGGTCTACAATGAGCAGTTCTTC.

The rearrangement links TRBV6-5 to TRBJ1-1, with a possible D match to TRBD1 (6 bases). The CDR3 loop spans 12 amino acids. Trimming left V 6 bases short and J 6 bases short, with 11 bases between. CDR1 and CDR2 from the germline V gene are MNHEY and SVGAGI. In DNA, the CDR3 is TGTGCCAGCAGACAGGGACCCTCTGAAGCTTTCTTT. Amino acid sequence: CASRQGPSEAFF.

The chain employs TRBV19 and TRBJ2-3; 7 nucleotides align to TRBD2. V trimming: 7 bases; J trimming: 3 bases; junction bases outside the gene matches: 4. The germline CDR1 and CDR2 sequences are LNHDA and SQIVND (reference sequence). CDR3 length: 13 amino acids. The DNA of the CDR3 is TGTGCCAGTAAAAAGCGGGATACAGATACGCAGTATTTT. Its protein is CASKKRDTDTQYF.